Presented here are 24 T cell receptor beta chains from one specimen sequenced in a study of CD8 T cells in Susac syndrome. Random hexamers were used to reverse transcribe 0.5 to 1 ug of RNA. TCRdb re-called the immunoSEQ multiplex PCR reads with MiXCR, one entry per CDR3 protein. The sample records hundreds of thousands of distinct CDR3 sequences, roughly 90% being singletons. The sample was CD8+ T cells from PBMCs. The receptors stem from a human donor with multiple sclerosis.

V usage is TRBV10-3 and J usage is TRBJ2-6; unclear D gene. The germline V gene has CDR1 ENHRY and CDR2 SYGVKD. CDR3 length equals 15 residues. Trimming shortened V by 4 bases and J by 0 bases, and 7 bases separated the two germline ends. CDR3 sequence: CAISGPISGANVLTF. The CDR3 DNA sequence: TGTGCCATCAGTGGACCGATCTCTGGGGCCAACGTCCTGACTTTC.

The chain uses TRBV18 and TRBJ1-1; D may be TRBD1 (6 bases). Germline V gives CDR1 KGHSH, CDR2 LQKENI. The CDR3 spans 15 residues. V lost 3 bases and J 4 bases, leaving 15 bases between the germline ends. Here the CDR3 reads CASSPLPGAGTEAFF. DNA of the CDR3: TGTGCCAGCTCACCCTTGCCGGGGGCGGGCACTGAAGCTTTCTTT.

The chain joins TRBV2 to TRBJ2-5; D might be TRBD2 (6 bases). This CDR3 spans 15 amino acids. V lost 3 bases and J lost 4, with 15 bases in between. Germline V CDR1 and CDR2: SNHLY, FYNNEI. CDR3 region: CASSDPGGDGETQYF. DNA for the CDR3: TGTGCCAGCAGTGACCCTGGAGGGGATGGAGAGACCCAGTACTTC.

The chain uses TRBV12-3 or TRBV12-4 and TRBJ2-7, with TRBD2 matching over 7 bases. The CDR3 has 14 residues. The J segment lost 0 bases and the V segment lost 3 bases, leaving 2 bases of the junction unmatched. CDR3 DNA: TGTGCCAGCAGTTTGGGGGGGTTCTCCTACGAGCAGTACTTC. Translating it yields CASSLGGFSYEQYF.

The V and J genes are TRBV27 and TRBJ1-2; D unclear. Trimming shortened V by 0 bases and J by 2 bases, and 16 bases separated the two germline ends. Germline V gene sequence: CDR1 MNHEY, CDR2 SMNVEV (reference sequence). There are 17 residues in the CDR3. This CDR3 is CASSLSFYSRGNYGYTF. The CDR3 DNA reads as TGTGCCAGCAGTTTATCGTTTTATTCGCGGGGAAACTATGGCTACACCTTC.

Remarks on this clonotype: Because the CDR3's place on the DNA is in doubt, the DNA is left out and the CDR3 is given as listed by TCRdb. CDR3 region: CASISLDTEAFF. The gene calls are TRBV12-3 or TRBV12-4 and TRBJ1-1. Termini included, the CDR3 measures 12 amino acids.

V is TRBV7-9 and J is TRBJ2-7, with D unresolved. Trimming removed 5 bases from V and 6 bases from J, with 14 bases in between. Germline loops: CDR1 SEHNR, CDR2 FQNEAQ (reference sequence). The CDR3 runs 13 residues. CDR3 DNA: TGTGCCAGCAGCCCGCCCTCAACCTTCGAGCAGTACTTC. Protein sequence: CASSPPSTFEQYF.

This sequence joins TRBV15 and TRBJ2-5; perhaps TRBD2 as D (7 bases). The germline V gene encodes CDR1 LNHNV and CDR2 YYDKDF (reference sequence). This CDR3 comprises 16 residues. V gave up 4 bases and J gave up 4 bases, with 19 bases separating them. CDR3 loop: CATSTQIRGGGETQYF. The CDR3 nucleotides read TGTGCCACCAGCACCCAGATCCGCGGGGGCGGAGAGACCCAGTACTTC.

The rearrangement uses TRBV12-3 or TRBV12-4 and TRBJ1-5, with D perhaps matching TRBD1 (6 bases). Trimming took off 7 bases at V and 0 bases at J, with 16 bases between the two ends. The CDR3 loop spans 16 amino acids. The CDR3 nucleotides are TGTGCCAGCACCCTGGGGACATTATATAGCAATCAGCCCCAGCATTTT. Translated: CASTLGTLYSNQPQHF.

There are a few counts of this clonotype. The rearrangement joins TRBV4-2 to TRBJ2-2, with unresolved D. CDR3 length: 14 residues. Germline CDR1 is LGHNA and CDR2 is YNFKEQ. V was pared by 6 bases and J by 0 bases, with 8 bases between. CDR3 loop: CASSLAANTGELFF. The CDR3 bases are TGTGCCAGCAGTCTGGCCGCGAACACCGGGGAGCTGTTTTTT.

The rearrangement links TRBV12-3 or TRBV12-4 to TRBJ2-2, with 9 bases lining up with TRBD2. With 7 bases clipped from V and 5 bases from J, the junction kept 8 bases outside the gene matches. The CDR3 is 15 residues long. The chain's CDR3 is CASIPPGLATGELFF. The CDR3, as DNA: TGTGCCAGCATCCCGCCGGGACTAGCAACCGGGGAGCTGTTTTTT.

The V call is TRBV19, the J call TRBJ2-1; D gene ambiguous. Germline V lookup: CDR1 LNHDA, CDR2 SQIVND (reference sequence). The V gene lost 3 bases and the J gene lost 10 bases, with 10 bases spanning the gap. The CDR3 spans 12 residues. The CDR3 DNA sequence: TGTGCCAGTAGTATCGGTCTTAGGGAGCAGTTCTTC. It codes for CASSIGLREQFF.

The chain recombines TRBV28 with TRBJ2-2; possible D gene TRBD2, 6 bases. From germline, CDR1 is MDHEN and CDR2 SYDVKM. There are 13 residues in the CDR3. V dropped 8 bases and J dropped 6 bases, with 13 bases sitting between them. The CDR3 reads CASGTYVAGELFF. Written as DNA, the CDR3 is TGTGCCAGCGGGACTTACGTCGCCGGGGAGCTGTTTTTT.

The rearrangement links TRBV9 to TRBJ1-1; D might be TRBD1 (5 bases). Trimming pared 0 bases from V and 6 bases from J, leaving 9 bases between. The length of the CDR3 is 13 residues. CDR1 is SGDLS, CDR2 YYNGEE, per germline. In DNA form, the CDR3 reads TGTGCCAGCAGCGTAGACCCAGGGTCTGAAGCTTTCTTT. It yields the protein CASSVDPGSEAFF.

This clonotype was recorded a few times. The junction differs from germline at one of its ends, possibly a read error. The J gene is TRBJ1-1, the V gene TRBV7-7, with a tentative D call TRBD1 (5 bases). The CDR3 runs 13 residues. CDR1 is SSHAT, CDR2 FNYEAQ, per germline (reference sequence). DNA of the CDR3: TGTGCTAGCAGCTTAGGGGCGAACACTGAAGCTTTCTTT. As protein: CASSLGANTEAFF.

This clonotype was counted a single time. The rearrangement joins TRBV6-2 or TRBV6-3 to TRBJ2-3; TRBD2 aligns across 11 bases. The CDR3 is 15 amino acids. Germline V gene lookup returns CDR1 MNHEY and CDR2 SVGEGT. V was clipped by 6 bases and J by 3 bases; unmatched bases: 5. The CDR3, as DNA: TGTGCCAGCAGGATAGCGGGAGGGCCTACAGATACGCAGTATTTT. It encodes CASRIAGGPTDTQYF.

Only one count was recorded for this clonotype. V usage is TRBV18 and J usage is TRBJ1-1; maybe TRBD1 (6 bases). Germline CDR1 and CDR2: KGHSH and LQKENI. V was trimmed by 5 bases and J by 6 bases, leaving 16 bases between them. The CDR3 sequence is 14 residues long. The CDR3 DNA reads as TGTGCCAGCTCATCCGCGGACAGATCAGCTGAAGCTTTCTTT. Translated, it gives CASSSADRSAEAFF.

CDR3 sequence: CASMAGTDVYEQYF. CDR3 nucleotide sequence: TGCGCCAGCATGGCGGGGACAGATGTTTACGAGCAGTACTTC. The V and J genes are TRBV5-1 and TRBJ2-7; maybe TRBD1 (7 bases). CDR1 is SGHRS and CDR2 is YFSETQ in the germline V gene. V was clipped by 6 bases and J by 4 bases, with 17 bases between them. The CDR3 consists of 14 residues.

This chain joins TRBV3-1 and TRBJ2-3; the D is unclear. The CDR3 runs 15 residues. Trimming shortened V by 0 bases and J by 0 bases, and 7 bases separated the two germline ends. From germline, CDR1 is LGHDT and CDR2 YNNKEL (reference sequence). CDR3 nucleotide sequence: TGTGCCAGCAGCCAAGAGCTGGTGAGCACAGATACGCAGTATTTT. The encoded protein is CASSQELVSTDTQYF.

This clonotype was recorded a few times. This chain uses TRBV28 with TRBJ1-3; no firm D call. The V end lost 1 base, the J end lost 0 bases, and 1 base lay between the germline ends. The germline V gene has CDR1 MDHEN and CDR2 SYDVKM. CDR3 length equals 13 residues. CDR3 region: CASSLSSGNTIYF. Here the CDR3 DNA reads TGTGCCAGCAGTTTATCCTCTGGAAACACCATATATTTT. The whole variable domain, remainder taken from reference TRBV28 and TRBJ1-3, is DVKVTQSSRYLVKRTGEKVFLECVQDMDHENMFWYRQDPGLGLRLIYFSYDVKMKEKGDIPEGYSVSREKKERFSLILESASTNQTSMYLCASSLSSGNTIYFGEGSWLTVV.

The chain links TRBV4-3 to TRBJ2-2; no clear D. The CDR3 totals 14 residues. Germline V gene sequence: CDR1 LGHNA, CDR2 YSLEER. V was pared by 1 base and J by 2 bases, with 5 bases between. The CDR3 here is CASSQGFNTGELFF. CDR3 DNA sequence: TGCGCCAGCAGCCAAGGGTTCAACACCGGGGAGCTGTTTTTT.

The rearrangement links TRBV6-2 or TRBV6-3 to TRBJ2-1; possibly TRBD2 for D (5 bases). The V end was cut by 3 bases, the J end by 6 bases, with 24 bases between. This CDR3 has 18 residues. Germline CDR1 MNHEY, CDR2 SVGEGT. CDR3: CASSYSQAEIADPNEQFF. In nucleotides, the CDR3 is TGTGCCAGCAGTTATTCACAAGCGGAGATAGCAGACCCCAATGAGCAGTTCTTC.

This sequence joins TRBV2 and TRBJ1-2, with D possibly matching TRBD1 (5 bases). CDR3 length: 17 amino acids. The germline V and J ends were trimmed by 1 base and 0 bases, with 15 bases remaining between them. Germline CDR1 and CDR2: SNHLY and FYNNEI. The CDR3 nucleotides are TGTGCCAGCAGTGAAGAGGAATTGACGGGGGCTAACTATGGCTACACCTTC. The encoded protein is CASSEEELTGANYGYTF.

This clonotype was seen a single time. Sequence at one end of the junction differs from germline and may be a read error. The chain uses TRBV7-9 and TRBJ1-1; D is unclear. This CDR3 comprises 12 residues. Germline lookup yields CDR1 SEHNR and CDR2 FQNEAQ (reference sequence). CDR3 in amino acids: CASTLAGHEAFF. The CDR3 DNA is TGTGCCAGCACCCTTGCTGGGCATGAAGCTTTTTTT.